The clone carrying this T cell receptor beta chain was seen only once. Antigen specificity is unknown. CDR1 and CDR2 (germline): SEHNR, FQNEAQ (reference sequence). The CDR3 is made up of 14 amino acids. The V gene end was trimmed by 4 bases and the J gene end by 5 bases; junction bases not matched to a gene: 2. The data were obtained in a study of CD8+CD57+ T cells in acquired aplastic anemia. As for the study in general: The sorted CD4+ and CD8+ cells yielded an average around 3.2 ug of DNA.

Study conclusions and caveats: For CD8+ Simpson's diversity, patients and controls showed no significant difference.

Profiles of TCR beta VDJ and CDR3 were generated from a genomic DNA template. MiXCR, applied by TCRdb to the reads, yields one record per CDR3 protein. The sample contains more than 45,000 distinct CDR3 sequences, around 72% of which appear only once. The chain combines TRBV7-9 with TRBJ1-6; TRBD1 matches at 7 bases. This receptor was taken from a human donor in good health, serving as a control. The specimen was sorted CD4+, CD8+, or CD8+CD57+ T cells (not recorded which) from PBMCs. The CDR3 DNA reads TGTGCCAGCAGCTACGGGACAGATAATTCACCCCTCCACTTT. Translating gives CASSYGTDNSPLHF.